This TCR beta chain was sequenced in a study of beta chain features in type 1 diabetes. As for the study in general: Regarding age, gender and cell yields, patients proved similar to healthy donors. Study observations and caveats: Moderate but significant shortening of TCRB CDR3s was recorded in all four CD4+ subsets from Type 1 diabetes patients. Highly expressing activated T cells could be over-counted with a cDNA template.

Comment on this clone: Its specificity is not known.

From germline, CDR1 is LGHNA and CDR2 YNFKEQ. The J segment lost 4 bases and the V segment lost 5 bases, leaving 9 bases of the junction unmatched. This CDR3 has 17 residues. As every portion of the isolated RNA was reverse transcribed, the sequencing read expressed TCRB transcripts. Sequencing used immunoSEQ multiplex PCR; TCRdb keeps in-frame clones, though not all of them. The sample has roughly 38,000 clones, approximately 62% seen once. Material for sequencing was Tregs from blood. The clonotype originates from a man aged 25 to 40 with type 1 diabetes. Some clones in this sample may be carry-over from other donors' samples. The chain links TRBV4-2 to TRBJ2-5; TRBD2 matches 14 bases. CDR3 nucleotide sequence: TGTGCCAGCAGCTTGCACGGGACTAGCGGGAGAGGAGAGACCCAGTACTTC. This gives the protein CASSLHGTSGRGETQYF.